This TCR beta chain was documented in a study of radiation and T cells in renal cell carcinoma. Stated treatment: treatment-naive control, cytoreductive nephrectomy. With V trimmed by 4 bases and J by 7 bases, 5 bases remained unmatched. The germline gives CDR1 SNHLY, CDR2 FYNNEI. The CDR3 consists of 14 residues. Clones were sequenced by immunoSEQ multiplex PCR, and TCRdb holds only the in-frame ones, with some missing. This sample has roughly 15,000 clones, with approximately 60% found just once. The genes are TRBV2 and TRBJ1-5, with 9 nucleotides matching TRBD1. The clonotype originates from a man in his 60s with renal cell carcinoma. The specimen was tumor tissue, collected from a patient whose treatment was nephrectomy without radiotherapy. CDR3 nucleotide sequence: TGTGCCAGCAGTGTAACAGGGGGCATGCAGCCCCAGCATTTT. It yields the protein CASSVTGGMQPQHF.